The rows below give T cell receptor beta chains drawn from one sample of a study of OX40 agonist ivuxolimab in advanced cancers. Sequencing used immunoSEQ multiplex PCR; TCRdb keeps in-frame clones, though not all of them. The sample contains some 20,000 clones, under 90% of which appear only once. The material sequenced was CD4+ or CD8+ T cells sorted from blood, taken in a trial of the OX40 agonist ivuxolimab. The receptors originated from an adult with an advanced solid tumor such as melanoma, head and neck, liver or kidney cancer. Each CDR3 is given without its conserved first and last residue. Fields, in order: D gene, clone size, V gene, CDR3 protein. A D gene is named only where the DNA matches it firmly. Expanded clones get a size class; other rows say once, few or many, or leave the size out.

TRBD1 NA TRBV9 ASSATGGRYGYT
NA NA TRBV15 ATSRGGARYNEQF
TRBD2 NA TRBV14 ASSPRQGLTSGRTSSYNEQF
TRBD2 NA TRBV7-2 ASSLGAASGSDEQY
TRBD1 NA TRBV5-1 ASSLGTASNYGYT
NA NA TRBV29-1 SVIVATGDSGANVLT
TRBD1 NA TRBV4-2 ASSQDLPRGHEQY
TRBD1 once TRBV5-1 ASSLGGTGSYEQY
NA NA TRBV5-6 ASSLVFKNNSPLH
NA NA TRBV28 ASSHPRQGTEAF
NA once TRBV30 AWSVLSRYEQY
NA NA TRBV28 ASSSPFQANEQF
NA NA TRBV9 ASSVAGAGTEAF
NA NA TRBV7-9 ASRGVWSQY